This TCR beta chain derives from a study of T cells in Graves' hyperthyroidism and ophthalmopathy (dated by TCRdb to about 2019). Background for the entire study: Peripheral blood was sampled at the time of initial diagnosis, prior to any treatment. The study also compared thyroid tissue and blood T-cell repertoires from about six Graves' hyperthyroidism patients. To identify TCR V-J signatures that set the groups apart, the researchers used a discovery cohort of 100 or so patients, made up of 40 to 45 with Graves' ophthalmopathy and 55 to 65 with stable Graves' hyperthyroidism. TCR Vbeta CDR3 sequencing of 120 to 150 peripheral blood samples (approximately 44 ophthalmopathy, under 80 hyperthyroidism and around 17 progressor patients) is reported in the paper. The 75 to 100 discovery patients were divided at random into training and test sets in a 7:3 ratio. Following sampling, methimazole starting at 30 mg daily was given to hyperthyroidism patients, and high-dose intravenous methylprednisolone was given to ophthalmopathy patients. Whether ophthalmopathy could be predicted prospectively was tested in an independent validation cohort made up of 18 to 20 hyperthyroidism patients plus 17 patients who later progressed to ophthalmopathy.

General findings and caveats noted by the study authors: A model built on a 13 V-J signature distinguished ophthalmopathy from stable hyperthyroidism, reaching about 89% sensitivity and 81% to 83% specificity in cross-validation and 80%/75% in testing. Blood samples also contained most of the expanded thyroid clonotypes (frequency above 0.001), which suggests that blood repertoires may reflect thyroid immune responses. Sample size was not statistically predetermined, and investigators were not blinded to group allocation. In validation, the model predicted progression to ophthalmopathy with 65% to 71% sensitivity and around 72% specificity, a median of about 6.7 months before onset.

The sample holds many counts of this clonotype. There is no known antigen for this receptor. Base qualities are missing; no much larger clone stands one base away. Stable Graves' hyperthyroidism was defined as no progression to ophthalmopathy during 18 months of follow-up. Hyperthyroidism patients were newly diagnosed, had a disease duration of under 2 months, and were aged 18 to 65 years. The study excluded patients with uncontrolled infections, other autoimmune diseases, pregnancy or lactation. Clinical symptoms, serum thyroxine and TRAb, thyroid ultrasound, and orbital computed tomography formed the basis for the diagnoses. Ficoll-Paque density gradient centrifugation was used to isolate PBMCs from about 9 ml of fresh peripheral blood. Total RNA was extracted with Trizol reagent, and quality was checked on an Agilent 2100 Bioanalyzer. The TCR beta CDR3 regions were amplified from RNA transcripts. The TCR CDR3 was subjected to a first round of RT-PCR using the HTBI primer set and the Qiagen OneStep RT-PCR kit. Libraries were constructed in a second round of multiplex PCR, after which size selection and purification were performed. Paired-end sequencing of the libraries was performed with 100 bp reads on an Illumina HiSeq2000. In the source study's methods: SOAPnuke was used to process the raw data, removing reads that contained adapters or uncalled bases, had a mean Phred below 15, or lacked an exact match to the constant primer or identifier. COPE v1.2.5 was used to merge high-quality paired reads, and clonotypes were defined as unique nucleotide sequences. MiTCR v1.1 was used to align clonotypes to the IMGT TRBV, TRBD and TRBJ reference segments. Only V-J combinations with frequency above 0.0001, covering 98% to 99.2% of repertoires, were analysed. The TCS score was defined as the ratio of F50 (clonal expansion) to E x V (chaos), calculated using BLOSUM62-based TCRdist between CDR3 peptides within each V-J. Welch's t-statistics and random forest reduced approximately 520 V-J features to 13, which were used in a naive Bayes classifier (R e1071). TCRdb reprocessed the public reads (quality trimming at Q25 with fastp, clone calling with MiXCR) and kept in-frame beta chains. Rows with one shared CDR3 protein collapse into an entry with the most common genes and DNA. What appears here as the V and J calls and clone size reflects TCRdb's work, not the paper's. This sample holds around 350,000 distinct CDR3 sequences; less than 15% were observed only once. Jointly, the top ten make up 9.2% of the sample.

This receptor was obtained from a woman between 18 and 30 years old with Graves' hyperthyroidism. Sequenced: blood.

The CDR3 protein sequence reads: CASILSGTSYNEQFF. The sequenced DNA: TGTGCCAGCATCCTTAGCGGAACCTCCTACAATGAGCAGTTCTTC. The chain uses TRBV28 and TRBJ2-1; possibly the D gene is TRBD2, per 6 matching bases. CDR1 and CDR2, looked up from the germline V gene, are MDHEN and SYDVKM. V is cut by 7 bases and J by 0 bases, and the space between the germline ends is 13 bases. Measured from the cysteine to the phenylalanine, the CDR3 is 15 residues long. The read is trimmed to its CDR3 DNA, 45 bases read in frame from base 1.